The 10 T cell receptor beta chains reported below all come from one sample, sequenced in a study of blood T cell repertoires in COVID-19. Only in-frame clones appear in the TCRdb table, and some are missing; sequencing was by immunoSEQ multiplex PCR. This table holds over 60,000 clones, approximately 80% found once. The sequencing input was peripheral blood. The source of these receptors is a human donor in a cohort sampled during active COVID-19.

V and J are TRBV28 and TRBJ2-1, with D possibly TRBD1 on 5 matching bases. From germline, CDR1 is MDHEN and CDR2 SYDVKM. The CDR3 runs 16 residues. V lost 3 bases to trimming and J lost 2 bases, with 14 bases between them. In DNA, the CDR3 is TGTGCCAGCAGTTTGGCTACAGGTGTACCCTACAATGAGCAGTTCTTC. This codes for CASSLATGVPYNEQFF.

V gene TRBV7-9 combines with J gene TRBJ1-5; perhaps TRBD1 as D (6 bases). V was trimmed by 5 bases and J by 3 bases, leaving 11 bases between them. Germline CDR1 and CDR2: SEHNR and FQNEAQ (reference sequence). The CDR3 sequence is 14 residues long. The CDR3 DNA is TGTGCCAGCAGCCCGCCAGGGGACAATCAGCCCCAGCATTTT. Protein product: CASSPPGDNQPQHF.

This chain uses TRBV7-2 with TRBJ2-7; D unclear. Trimming removed 5 bases from V and 5 bases from J, with 19 bases in between. Germline V gene data show CDR1 as SGHTA and CDR2 as FQGNSA. The CDR3 is 15 amino acids. The DNA of the CDR3 is TGTGCCAGCAGCCGGCCCCCAACCCTGGGCAACGAGCAGTACTTC. Translation: CASSRPPTLGNEQYF.

The chain combines TRBV11-2 with TRBJ2-1, with TRBD2 as a possible D gene (5 bases). The V gene's germline CDR1 is SGHAT and CDR2 FQNNGV. This CDR3 is 13 amino acids long. The V end lost 2 bases, the J end lost 6 bases, and 8 bases lay between the germline ends. The CDR3 DNA reads as TGTGCCAGCAGCTTAAGGCTAGCCAATGAGCAGTTCTTC. Its translation is CASSLRLANEQFF.

The chain has TRBV28 and TRBJ2-7; possible D gene TRBD1, 5 bases. This CDR3 has 15 amino acids. From germline, CDR1 is MDHEN and CDR2 SYDVKM. Deletions cut 5 bases from V and 0 bases from J, with 14 bases between. This CDR3 reads CASSPGAPSSYEQYF. CDR3 coding DNA: TGTGCCAGCAGTCCTGGGGCCCCTAGCTCCTACGAGCAGTACTTC.

This clone was counted only a few times. This sequence joins TRBV10-1 and TRBJ1-2; 10 nucleotides line up with TRBD1. This CDR3 region has 13 residues. V shed 2 bases and J 8 bases; nucleotides not matched to a gene: 2. CDR1 is WNHNN, CDR2 SYGVQD, per germline (reference sequence). CDR3 sequence (DNA): TGCGCCAGCAGTGAGAGGACAGGGGGAGGCTACACCTTC. This codes for CASSERTGGGYTF.

V usage is TRBV30 and J usage is TRBJ1-6, with D tentatively TRBD1 (6 bases). The CDR3 loop spans 14 amino acids. V was clipped by 3 bases and J by 5 bases, with 11 bases between them. Germline V CDR1 and CDR2: GTSNPN, SVGIG (reference sequence). This CDR3 is CAWRIGDNNSPLHF. DNA for the CDR3: TGTGCCTGGAGGATAGGGGACAATAATTCACCCCTCCACTTT.

This clone was observed a single time. The rearrangement uses TRBV28 and TRBJ1-4; 9 bases agree with TRBD1. Trimming cost V 6 bases and J 8 bases; bases outside gene matches: 7. CDR3 length: 14 amino acids. In germline, CDR1 is MDHEN, CDR2 SYDVKM. DNA for the CDR3: TGTGCCAGCAGCCTTACAGGGGGCTGGGAAAAACTGTTTTTT. The encoded protein is CASSLTGGWEKLFF.

The DNA for the CDR3 is TGTGCCAGCAGTCTGACAGGGTTGAATTCACCCCTCCACTTT. Translating gives CASSLTGLNSPLHF. The chain has TRBV14 and TRBJ1-6; 7 nucleotides line up with TRBD1. Trimming removed 6 bases from V and 7 bases from J; junction bases left unmatched: 6. CDR3 size: 14 residues. Germline CDR1 SGHDN, CDR2 FVKESK.

V and J are TRBV2 and TRBJ2-5; 13 nucleotides align to TRBD2. The CDR3 extends over 16 amino acids. The trim removed 6 bases at V and 5 bases at J, leaving 9 bases unmatched. Germline loops: CDR1 SNHLY, CDR2 FYNNEI. The CDR3 DNA reads TGTGCCAGCAGCAGACTAGCGGGGGGCACGGGGGAGACCCAGTACTTC. This gives the protein CASSRLAGGTGETQYF.